This entry lists 22 T cell receptor beta chains sequenced from one sample in a study of radiation and T cells in renal cell carcinoma. Time point of the sample: baseline pretreatment blood. Treatment indicated: 15 Gy SBRT to primary tumor, nephrectomy 4 weeks later. TCRdb's table, derived via immunoSEQ multiplex PCR, lists solely in-frame clones and lacks some. The repertoire holds about 140,000 clones, with around four fifths as singletons. The starting material was blood, obtained from a patient whose treatment included radiotherapy and nephrectomy. Source of these receptors: a woman aged 45-65 years with renal cell carcinoma.

The chain couples TRBV9 to TRBJ1-6; D might be TRBD1 (6 bases). V was shortened by 4 bases and J by 4 bases, with 18 bases between the two germline ends. Germline V lookup: CDR1 SGDLS, CDR2 YYNGEE. This CDR3 region has 17 residues. The CDR3 loop reads CASSSRGGSFYNSPLHF. The CDR3 DNA follows: TGTGCCAGCAGCTCTCGAGGGGGATCCTTTTATAATTCACCCCTCCACTTT.

The gene calls are TRBV11-3 and TRBJ2-5; 7 bases fit TRBD1. V dropped 5 bases and J dropped 9; count of bases not matched to a gene: 15. In germline, CDR1 is SGHNT, CDR2 YENEEA. CDR3 length equals 15 residues. CDR3 in amino acids: CASSERTGPAGAQYF. CDR3 sequence (DNA): TGTGCCAGCAGCGAACGGACAGGCCCGGCAGGGGCCCAGTACTTC.

This clone was seen only once. The genes are TRBV25-1 and TRBJ2-1; no clear D. The CDR3 is 13 amino acids. V shed 6 bases and J shed 3 bases, with 9 bases lying between them. The V gene's germline CDR1 is MGHDK and CDR2 SYGVNS. The CDR3 here is CASRTTHYNEQFF. DNA for the CDR3: TGTGCCAGCAGGACCACTCACTACAATGAGCAGTTCTTC.

The chain employs TRBV28 and TRBJ1-4; 9 nucleotides match TRBD1. V shed 6 bases, J shed 8 bases, and the junction held 10 bases outside the gene matches. Germline-derived CDR1 and CDR2 are MDHEN and SYDVKM. This CDR3 spans 15 amino acids. The CDR3 here is CASSFGGQGNEKLFF. In DNA, the CDR3 is TGTGCCAGCAGCTTCGGGGGACAGGGAAACGAAAAACTGTTTTTT. Complete variable domain (other parts from reference TRBV28 and TRBJ1-4): DVKVTQSSRYLVKRTGEKVFLECVQDMDHENMFWYRQDPGLGLRLIYFSYDVKMKEKGDIPEGYSVSREKKERFSLILESASTNQTSMYLCASSFGGQGNEKLFFGSGTQLSVL.

The chain carries TRBV6-5 and TRBJ1-4; no firm D call. The V gene lost 2 bases and the J gene lost 5 bases, with 9 bases spanning the gap. This CDR3 is 14 amino acids long. In germline, CDR1 is MNHEY, CDR2 SVGAGI. CDR3 sequence: CASSYDSQNEKLFF. The CDR3 coding sequence is TGTGCCAGCAGTTACGATTCCCAGAATGAAAAACTGTTTTTT.

The rearrangement uses TRBV5-1 and TRBJ2-5, with D maybe TRBD2 (6 bases). The V end was cut by 6 bases, the J end by 2 bases, with 17 bases between. Germline lookup yields CDR1 SGHRS and CDR2 YFSETQ. The length of the CDR3 is 15 residues. CDR3 nucleotides: TGCGCCAGCACCCCGCTGGCTAGCGCTCAAGAGACCCAGTACTTC. It yields the protein CASTPLASAQETQYF.

The J gene is TRBJ1-2, the V gene TRBV6-1, with a tentative D call TRBD1 (6 bases). The V end lost 4 bases, the J end lost 4 bases, and 13 bases lay between the germline ends. The CDR3 has 14 residues. Germline CDR1 is MNHNS and CDR2 is SASEGT. The CDR3 nucleotides are TGTGCCAGCAGTGGCCAGGGACAATTCTATGGCTACACCTTC. This gives the protein CASSGQGQFYGYTF.

The chain couples TRBV4-3 to TRBJ1-4, with 7 bases aligning to TRBD1. Losses at the gene ends were 2 bases for V and 5 bases for J; bases not matched to a gene: 8. The CDR3 has 16 amino acids. CDR1 and CDR2 from the germline V gene are LGHNA and YSLEER. The CDR3 DNA follows: TGCGCCAGCAGCCAAACCCGGGACAGACTGAATGAAAAACTGTTTTTT. Protein: CASSQTRDRLNEKLFF.

The J gene is TRBJ1-2, the V gene TRBV21-1. TRBV21-1 is listed as a pseudogene. The CDR3 spans 16 residues. CDR3 DNA: TGTGCCAGCAGCCGTCCCGGGACGGGACCTGGGTATGGCTACACCTTC. Translated: CASSRPGTGPGYGYTF.

The genes are TRBV7-9 and TRBJ1-4; 7 nucleotides align to TRBD1. Germline CDR1 SEHNR, CDR2 FQNEAQ (reference sequence). J gave up 7 bases and V 5 bases, and 10 bases lay outside the gene matches. The length of the CDR3 is 15 residues. The CDR3 region is CASSVPRGGIEKLFF. The CDR3 DNA is TGTGCCAGCAGCGTACCCAGGGGGGGAATTGAAAAACTGTTTTTT.

This clone was detected ten times or more. The rearrangement links TRBV18 to TRBJ1-6; perhaps TRBD1 as D (5 bases). V was clipped by 2 bases and J by 8 bases, with 10 bases between them. This CDR3 spans 14 amino acids. Looked up from germline, CDR1 is KGHSH and CDR2 is LQKENI. The CDR3 protein is CASSPGLGDSPLHF. The CDR3 DNA is TGTGCCAGCTCACCAGGGCTAGGGGATTCACCCCTCCACTTT.

This chain links TRBV27 with TRBJ1-1; D is unclear. Per the germline V gene, CDR1 is MNHEY and CDR2 is SMNVEV (reference sequence). There are 14 residues in the CDR3. V was pared by 6 bases and J by 1 base, with 12 bases between. The CDR3 here is CASRRTGWNTEAFF. The DNA of the CDR3 is TGTGCCAGCAGAAGGACGGGTTGGAACACTGAAGCTTTCTTT.

The rearrangement joins TRBV28 to TRBJ2-5; 9 bases match TRBD1. Per germline, CDR1 MDHEN and CDR2 SYDVKM. The CDR3 length is 15 residues. The V gene end was trimmed by 1 base and the J gene end by 2 bases; junction bases not matched to a gene: 2. The CDR3 spells CASSLSTGGQETQYF. For the CDR3, the DNA is TGTGCCAGCAGTTTATCGACAGGGGGTCAAGAGACCCAGTACTTC.

The rearrangement uses TRBV9 and TRBJ2-7, with D perhaps being TRBD1 or TRBD2 (5 bases each). Germline CDR1 reads SGDLS; CDR2 reads YYNGEE. With 2 bases removed from V and 7 bases from J, the gap between germline ends came to 19 bases. This CDR3 spans 15 amino acids. CDR3 bases: TGTGCCAGCAGCGTTTCCGGGACCCCCCCCCTGGAGCAGTACTTC. The encoded protein is CASSVSGTPPLEQYF. The entire variable domain, with the rest obtained from reference TRBV9 and TRBJ2-7, is as follows: DSGVTQTPKHLITATGQRVTLRCSPRSGDLSVYWYQQSLDQGLQFLIQYYNGEERAKGNILERFSAQQFPDLHSELNLSSLELGDSALYFCASSVSGTPPLEQYFGPGTRLTVT.

The V gene is TRBV6-4, the J gene TRBJ2-3; TRBD2 matches at 8 bases. The CDR3 has 18 residues. With 0 bases clipped from V and 0 bases from J, the junction kept 8 bases outside the gene matches. Germline V gene sequence: CDR1 MRHNA, CDR2 SNTAGT. This CDR3 reads CASSDSTGLAASTDTQYF. In nucleotides, the CDR3 is TGTGCCAGCAGTGACTCTACAGGACTAGCAGCTAGCACAGATACGCAGTATTTT.

This chain connects TRBV2 to TRBJ2-7; the D gene is possibly TRBD2 (6 bases). The ends were cut back, 2 bases at V and 5 bases at J, with 16 bases in the middle. Germline values: CDR1 SNHLY, CDR2 FYNNEI. There are 15 residues in the CDR3. CDR3 bases: TGTGCCAGCAGTGAATTAAGGACTACCACCGACGAGCAGTACTTC. Translated: CASSELRTTTDEQYF.

The chain uses TRBV5-1 and TRBJ2-5; D remains ambiguous. Germline V gene lookup returns CDR1 SGHRS and CDR2 YFSETQ. The CDR3 runs to 14 residues. The V and J ends lost 1 base and 1 base respectively, with 8 bases between them. The CDR3: CASSLFGFQETQYF. The CDR3 nucleotides read TGCGCCAGCAGCTTGTTTGGATTCCAAGAGACCCAGTACTTC.

The chain has TRBV4-2 and TRBJ1-4; TRBD1 is a possible D gene (6 bases). Per germline, CDR1 LGHNA and CDR2 YNFKEQ. The CDR3 loop spans 14 amino acids. The germline V and J ends were trimmed by 0 bases and 7 bases, with 9 bases remaining between them. The DNA of the CDR3 is TGTGCCAGCAGCCAAGAGGGGGCGGGTGAAAAACTGTTTTTT. Its translation: CASSQEGAGEKLFF.

This clone was detected only once. V gene TRBV4-3 combines with J gene TRBJ2-7, with D tentatively TRBD2 (5 bases). This CDR3 region has 17 residues. CDR1 is LGHNA and CDR2 is YSLEER in the germline V gene. The ends were cut back, 2 bases at V and 3 bases at J, with 20 bases in the middle. The CDR3 nucleotides are TGCGCCAGCAGCCAAAGCCCCCCGAGCGGAGGATACTACGAGCAGTACTTC. Its translation: CASSQSPPSGGYYEQYF.

The gene calls are TRBV6-5 and TRBJ2-7; TRBD2 matches at 8 bases. CDR1 and CDR2 from the germline V gene are MNHEY and SVGAGI. CDR3 length equals 14 residues. V dropped 6 bases and J dropped 3; count of bases not matched to a gene: 7. In nucleotides, the CDR3 is TGTGCCAGCAGGAGGACTAGCCGGATCTACGAGCAGTACTTC. This translates into CASRRTSRIYEQYF.

The chain recombines TRBV5-5 with TRBJ1-3; D gene uncertain. The germline V and J ends were trimmed by 3 bases and 4 bases, with 2 bases remaining between them. Germline CDR1 and CDR2: SGHKS and YYEKEE (reference sequence). The CDR3 spans 11 residues. CDR3 protein: CASSSGNTIYF. Written as DNA, the CDR3 is TGTGCCAGCAGCTCAGGAAACACCATATATTTT.

V is TRBV15 and J is TRBJ2-1; D is unresolved. CDR3 length equals 13 residues. Trimming pared 5 bases from V and 9 bases from J, leaving 14 bases between. In germline, CDR1 is LNHNV, CDR2 YYDKDF (reference sequence). The CDR3: CATSGTPESEQFF. DNA of the CDR3: TGTGCCACCAGCGGAACCCCGGAGAGTGAGCAGTTCTTC.